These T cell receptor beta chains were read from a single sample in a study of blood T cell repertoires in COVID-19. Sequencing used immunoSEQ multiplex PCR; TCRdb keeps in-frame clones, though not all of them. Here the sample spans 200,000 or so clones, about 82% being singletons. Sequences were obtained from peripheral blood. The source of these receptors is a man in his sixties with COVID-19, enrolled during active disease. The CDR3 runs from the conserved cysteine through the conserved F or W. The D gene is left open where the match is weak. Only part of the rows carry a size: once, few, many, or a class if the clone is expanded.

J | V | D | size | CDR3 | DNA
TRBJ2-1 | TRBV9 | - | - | CASSGRYSSYNEQFF | TGTGCCAGCAGCGGGAGGTACTCCTCCTACAATGAGCAGTTCTTC
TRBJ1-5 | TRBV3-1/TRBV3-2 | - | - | CASSQGGGARNQPQHF | TGTGCCAGCAGCCAAGGTGGGGGCGCGCGGAATCAGCCCCAGCATTTT
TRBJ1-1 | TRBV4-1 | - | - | CASSRGAGANTEAFF | TGCGCCAGCAGCCGCGGAGCAGGGGCGAACACTGAAGCTTTCTTT
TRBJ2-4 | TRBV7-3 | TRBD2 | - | CASSTTSASVGNIQYF | TGTGCCAGCAGCACGACTAGCGCCTCGGTGGGAAACATTCAGTACTTC
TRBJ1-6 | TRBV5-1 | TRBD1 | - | CASSSSRDSNSPLHF | TGCGCCAGCAGCTCAAGCCGGGACAGTAATTCACCCCTCCACTTT
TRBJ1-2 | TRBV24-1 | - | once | CATSVHDGGGYTF | TGTGCCACCAGTGTCCACGACGGCGGGGGCTACACCTTC
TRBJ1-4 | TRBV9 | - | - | CASSVGAPASEKLFF | TGTGCCAGCAGCGTGGGGGCCCCGGCATCTGAAAAACTGTTTTTT
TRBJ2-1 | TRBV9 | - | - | CASSVGGHNEQFF | TGTGCCAGCAGCGTAGGGGGCCACAATGAGCAGTTCTTC
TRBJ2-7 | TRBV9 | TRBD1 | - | CASSAGQGGVNYEQYF | TGTGCCAGCAGCGCTGGACAGGGGGGAGTTAACTACGAGCAGTACTTC
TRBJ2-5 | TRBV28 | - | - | CASSIRTARQETQYF | TGTGCCAGCAGCATCAGGACAGCTCGTCAAGAGACCCAGTACTTC
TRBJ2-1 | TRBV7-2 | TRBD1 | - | CASAEDRVANEQFF | TGTGCCAGCGCTGAGGACAGGGTGGCAAATGAGCAGTTCTTC
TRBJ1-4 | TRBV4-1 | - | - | CASSQSEQGANEKLFF | TGCGCCAGCAGCCAATCGGAACAGGGCGCTAATGAAAAACTGTTTTTT
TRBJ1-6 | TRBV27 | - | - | CASWAVNSPLHF | TGTGCCAGCTGGGCTGTGAATTCACCCCTCCACTTT
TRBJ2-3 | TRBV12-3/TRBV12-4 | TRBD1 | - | CASRQGGTDTQYF | TGTGCCAGCAGACAGGGGGGCACAGATACGCAGTATTTT
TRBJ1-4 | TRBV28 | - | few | CASSSQGPNEKLFF | TGTGCCAGCAGTTCTCAGGGCCCTAATGAAAAACTGTTTTTT
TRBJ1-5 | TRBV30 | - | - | CAWSGRGKQPQHF | TGTGCCTGGAGTGGCAGGGGTAAACAGCCCCAGCATTTT
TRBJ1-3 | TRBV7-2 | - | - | CASSSGHSSGNTIYF | TGTGCCAGCAGCTCTGGACACTCCTCTGGAAACACCATATATTTT
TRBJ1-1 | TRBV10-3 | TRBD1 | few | CAIRDRGVTEAFF | TGTGCCATCAGGGACAGGGGGGTCACTGAAGCTTTCTTT
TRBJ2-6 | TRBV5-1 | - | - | CASSLVWGFSNSGANVLTF | TGCGCCAGCAGCTTGGTGTGGGGCTTTAGCAACTCTGGGGCCAACGTCCTGACTTTC
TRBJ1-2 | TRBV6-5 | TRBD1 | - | CASTGQVDGYTF | TGTGCCAGCACCGGACAGGTTGATGGCTACACCTTC
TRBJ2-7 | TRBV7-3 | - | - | CASSLKPQATTYEQYF | TGTGCCAGCAGCTTAAAGCCCCAGGCAACAACCTACGAGCAGTACTTC
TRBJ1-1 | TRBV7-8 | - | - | CASSFARDFFTEAFF | TGTGCCAGCAGCTTTGCCCGGGACTTTTTCACTGAAGCTTTCTTT
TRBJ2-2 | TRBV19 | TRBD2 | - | CASSIRLAGDTGELFF | TGTGCCAGTAGTATTAGGCTAGCGGGAGATACCGGGGAGCTGTTTTTT
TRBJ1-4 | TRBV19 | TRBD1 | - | CASSARHRDSLNEKLFF | TGTGCCAGTAGCGCGCGACACCGGGACAGCCTTAATGAAAAACTGTTTTTT
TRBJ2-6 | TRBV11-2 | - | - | CASSLEAGSSGANVLTF | TGTGCCAGCAGCTTAGAGGCAGGAAGCTCTGGGGCCAACGTCCTGACTTTC
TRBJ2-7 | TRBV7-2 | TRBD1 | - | CASSLLRGPRSSYEQYF | TGTGCCAGCAGCTTACTCAGGGGGCCTAGGAGCTCCTACGAGCAGTACTTC
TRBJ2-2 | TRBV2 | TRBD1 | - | CASTARTGITGELFF | TGTGCCAGCACCGCCAGGACAGGCATCACCGGGGAGCTGTTTTTT
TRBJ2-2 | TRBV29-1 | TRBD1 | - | CSVTDRGDTGELFF | TGCAGCGTTACGGACAGGGGAGACACCGGGGAGCTGTTTTTT
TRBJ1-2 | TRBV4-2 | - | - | CASSQLFSLRGYGYTF | TGTGCCAGCAGCCAATTATTCAGCCTAAGGGGCTATGGCTACACCTTC
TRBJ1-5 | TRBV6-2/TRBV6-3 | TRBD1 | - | CASSQAGTGNQPQHF | TGTGCCAGCAGCCAGGCAGGGACAGGCAATCAGCCCCAGCATTTT
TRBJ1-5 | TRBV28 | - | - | CASFVGGPSNQPQHF | TGTGCCAGTTTTGTCGGGGGGCCCAGCAATCAGCCCCAGCATTTT
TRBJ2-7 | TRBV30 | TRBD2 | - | CAWGLAGGPYEQYF | TGTGCCTGGGGACTAGCGGGAGGGCCTTACGAGCAGTACTTC
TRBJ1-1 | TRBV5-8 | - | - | CASSLEKGLNTEAFF | TGTGCCAGCAGCTTGGAGAAGGGGCTGAACACTGAAGCTTTCTTT
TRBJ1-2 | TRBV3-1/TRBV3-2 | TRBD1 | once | CASSQATGVGYGYTF | TGTGCCAGCAGCCAAGCTACAGGGGTGGGCTATGGCTACACCTTC
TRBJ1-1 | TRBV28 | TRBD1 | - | CASSTGQEMNTEAFF | TGTGCCAGCAGTACCGGACAGGAGATGAACACTGAAGCTTTCTTT
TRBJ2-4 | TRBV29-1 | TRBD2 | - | CSVEESGGPFKRNIQYF | TGCAGCGTTGAAGAGTCGGGAGGGCCCTTCAAGAGAAACATTCAGTACTTC
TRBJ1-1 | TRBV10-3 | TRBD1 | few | CAISLQGGNTEAFF | TGTGCCATCAGCCTCCAGGGGGGGAACACTGAAGCTTTCTTT
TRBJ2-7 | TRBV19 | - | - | CASRYRGGSYEQYF | TGTGCCAGTAGATACAGGGGAGGTTCCTACGAGCAGTACTTC
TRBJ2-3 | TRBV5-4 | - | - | CASSLLSGTDTQYF | TGTGCCAGCAGCTTGCTATCGGGCACAGATACGCAGTATTTT
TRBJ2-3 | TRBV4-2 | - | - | CASSLGEPMDTQYF | TGTGCCAGCAGCCTCGGGGAGCCTATGGATACGCAGTATTTT
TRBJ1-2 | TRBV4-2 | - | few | CASRPGGATDYGYTF | TGTGCCAGCAGACCGGGGGGGGCCACGGACTATGGCTACACCTTC
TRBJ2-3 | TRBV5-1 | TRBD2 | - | CASSPPTSGSTDTQYF | TGCGCCAGCAGCCCACCGACTAGCGGGAGCACAGATACGCAGTATTTT
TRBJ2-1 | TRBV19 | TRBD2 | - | CASSSGGPNEQFF | TGTGCCAGTAGTTCGGGAGGGCCCAATGAGCAGTTCTTC
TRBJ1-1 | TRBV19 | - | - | CASSILAGRVKTEAFF | TGTGCCAGTAGTATTTTGGCAGGGAGGGTAAAAACTGAAGCTTTCTTT
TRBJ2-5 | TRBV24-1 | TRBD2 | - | CATSDSGTRQETQYF | TGTGCCACCAGTGATTCCGGGACTAGACAAGAGACCCAGTACTTC
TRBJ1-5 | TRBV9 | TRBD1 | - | CASSLQGGSNQPQHF | TGTGCCAGCAGTCTACAGGGGGGAAGCAATCAGCCCCAGCATTTT
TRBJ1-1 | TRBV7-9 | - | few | CASSLAGRQNTEAFF | TGTGCCAGCAGCTTAGCTGGCCGACAAAACACTGAAGCTTTCTTT
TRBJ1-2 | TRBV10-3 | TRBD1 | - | CAISGTGKNGYTF | TGTGCCATCAGTGGGACAGGGAAAAACGGCTACACCTTC
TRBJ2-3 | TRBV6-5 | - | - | CASSYSFGITADTQYF | TGTGCCAGCAGTTACTCTTTTGGCATTACCGCAGATACGCAGTATTTT
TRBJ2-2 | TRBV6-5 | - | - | CASSTYTGELFF | TGTGCCAGCAGTACATACACCGGGGAGCTGTTTTTT